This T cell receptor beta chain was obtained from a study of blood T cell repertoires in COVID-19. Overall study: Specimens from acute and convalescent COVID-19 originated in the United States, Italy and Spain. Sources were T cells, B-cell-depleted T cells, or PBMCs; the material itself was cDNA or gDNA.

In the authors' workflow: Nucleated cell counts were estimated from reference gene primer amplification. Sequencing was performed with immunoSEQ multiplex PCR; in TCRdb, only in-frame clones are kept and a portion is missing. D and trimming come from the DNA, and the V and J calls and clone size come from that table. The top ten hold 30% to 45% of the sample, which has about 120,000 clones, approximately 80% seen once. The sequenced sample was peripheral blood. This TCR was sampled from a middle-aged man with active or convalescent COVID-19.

The CDR3 here is CASSEVGTGSYEQYF. The CDR3 nucleotides are TGTGCCAGCAGTGAAGTCGGGACAGGCTCCTACGAGCAGTACTTC. The rearrangement joins TRBV2 to TRBJ2-7, with TRBD1 matching over 8 bases. The J segment lost 0 bases and the V segment lost 1 base, leaving 2 bases of the junction unmatched. The length of the CDR3 is 15 residues. The V gene's germline CDR1 is SNHLY and CDR2 FYNNEI.